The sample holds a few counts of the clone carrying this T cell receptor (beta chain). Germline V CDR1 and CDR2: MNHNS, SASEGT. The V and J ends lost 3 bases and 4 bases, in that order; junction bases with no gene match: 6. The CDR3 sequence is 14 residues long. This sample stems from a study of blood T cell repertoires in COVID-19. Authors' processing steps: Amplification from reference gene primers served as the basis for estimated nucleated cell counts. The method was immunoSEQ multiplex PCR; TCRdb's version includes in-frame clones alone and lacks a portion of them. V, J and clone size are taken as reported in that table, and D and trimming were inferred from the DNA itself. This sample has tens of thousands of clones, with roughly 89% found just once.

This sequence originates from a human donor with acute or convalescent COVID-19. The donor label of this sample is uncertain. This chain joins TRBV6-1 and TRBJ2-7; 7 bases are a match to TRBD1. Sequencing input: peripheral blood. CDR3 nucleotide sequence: TGTGCCAGCAGTGATCCCGACAGGGATTACGAGCAGTACGTC. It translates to CASSDPDRDYEQYV.